The next 14 T cell receptor beta chains were all read from a single sample in a study of blood T cell repertoires in COVID-19. Sequencing used immunoSEQ multiplex PCR; TCRdb keeps in-frame clones, though not all of them. The sample lists some 260,000 clones, 85% to 90% seen once, with roughly 10% in the top ten. The sequenced sample consisted of PBMCs or T cells enriched from blood (not recorded which). Source of these receptors: a man aged 35 to 55 who had recovered from COVID-19.

The chain recombines TRBV7-9 with TRBJ2-1, with TRBD1 matching 9 bases. The germline V gene encodes CDR1 SEHNR and CDR2 FQNEAQ (reference sequence). J was trimmed by 8 bases and V by 1 base; bases with no gene match: 9. CDR3 length: 16 amino acids. As DNA, the CDR3 is TGTGCCAGCAGCTTAGAATGGGGGACAGGGTCGTATGAGCAGTTCTTC. Translating it yields CASSLEWGTGSYEQFF.

V is TRBV5-1 and J is TRBJ1-2, with D tentatively TRBD1 (5 bases). Between the trimmed V and J ends, which lost 4 bases and 7 bases, there was a span of 23 bases. This CDR3 region has 16 residues. Looked up from germline, CDR1 is SGHRS and CDR2 is YFSETQ. The CDR3 loop is CASSATVQGVLSGYTF. In DNA, the CDR3 is TGCGCCAGCAGCGCCACGGTCCAGGGCGTTTTGTCTGGCTACACCTTC.

The genes are TRBV6-4 and TRBJ2-1; the match to TRBD1 covers 7 bases. Trimming cost V 9 bases and J 0 bases; bases outside gene matches: 11. Germline values: CDR1 MRHNA, CDR2 SNTAGT. This CDR3 is 16 amino acids long. The CDR3 DNA sequence: TGTGCCAGTTACCACCCGGGACAGTGCTCCTACAATGAGCAGTTCTTC. Amino acids: CASYHPGQCSYNEQFF.

The V call is TRBV6-2 or TRBV6-3, the J call TRBJ2-1; TRBD1 matches 9 bases. V shed 6 bases and J 12 bases; nucleotides not matched to a gene: 9. The CDR3 is 13 residues long. Germline CDR1 is MNHEY and CDR2 is SVGEGT. The CDR3 DNA reads as TGTGCCAGCAGCCTATTACAGGGGGCAGGGCAGTTCTTC. Translation: CASSLLQGAGQFF.

The chain links TRBV2 to TRBJ2-1; tentatively, D is TRBD2 (5 bases). This CDR3 comprises 14 residues. Trimming pared 6 bases from V and 4 bases from J, leaving 13 bases between. The germline V gene encodes CDR1 SNHLY and CDR2 FYNNEI. CDR3 coding DNA: TGTGCCAGCAGCACAAGAGGGCAGTACAATGAGCAGTTCTTC. Translation gives CASSTRGQYNEQFF.

The genes are TRBV7-8 and TRBJ1-4, with TRBD1 as a possible D gene (6 bases). The CDR3 spans 19 residues. CDR1 SGHVS and CDR2 FQNEAQ come from the germline V gene. Trimming cost V 0 bases and J 4 bases, with 21 bases left between them. DNA of the CDR3: TGTGCCAGCAGCTTAGCTAGGGGGGGATTGCTAGGGGATAATGAAAAACTGTTTTTT. Its protein product is CASSLARGGLLGDNEKLFF.

V and J are TRBV5-1 and TRBJ1-1; 7 nucleotides line up with TRBD1. Germline assignment: CDR1 SGHRS and CDR2 YFSETQ. Losses at the gene ends were 4 bases for V and 1 base for J; bases not matched to a gene: 4. The CDR3 is 14 residues long. This CDR3 reads CASSDTGANTEAFF. CDR3 coding DNA: TGCGCCAGCAGCGACACAGGGGCGAACACTGAAGCTTTCTTT. The full variable domain, with the rest looked up from reference TRBV5-1 and TRBJ1-1, is KAGVTQTPRYLIKTRGQQVTLSCSPISGHRSVSWYQQTPGQGLQFLFEYFSETQRNKGNFPGRFSGRQFSNSRSEMNVSTLELGDSALYLCASSDTGANTEAFFGQGTRLTVV.

This chain connects TRBV4-2 to TRBJ2-1, with 8 bases aligning to TRBD1. The germline V gene has CDR1 LGHNA and CDR2 YNFKEQ. Germline trimming cut 1 base from V and 8 bases from J; bases unmatched to any gene: 7. This CDR3 is built from 15 residues. Written as DNA, the CDR3 is TGTGCCAGCAGCCAAGCCAGACAGGGGAACGATGAGCAGTTCTTC. It is translated as CASSQARQGNDEQFF.

The rearrangement uses TRBV7-9 and TRBJ1-2; tentatively, D is TRBD1 (5 bases). CDR3 length: 15 amino acids. CDR1 is SEHNR, CDR2 FQNEAQ, per germline (reference sequence). The V end was cut by 4 bases, the J end by 6 bases, with 18 bases between. In DNA, the CDR3 is TGTGCCAGCAGCTCACTTTGGGGCCGAACGAATGGCTACACCTTC. It translates to CASSSLWGRTNGYTF.

The rearrangement joins TRBV15 to TRBJ1-2, with TRBD1 matching 10 bases. With V trimmed by 5 bases and J by 2 bases, 8 bases remained unmatched. Germline V gives CDR1 LNHNV, CDR2 YYDKDF (reference sequence). The CDR3 spans 16 residues. The CDR3 sequence is CATSGQPGQGNYGYTF. Here the CDR3 DNA reads TGTGCCACCAGCGGCCAACCGGGACAGGGGAACTATGGCTACACCTTC.

This clone was seen once. The chain uses TRBV12-5 and TRBJ1-2; 7 positions match TRBD1. Germline assignment: CDR1 LGHNT and CDR2 FRNRAP. V shed 6 bases, J shed 2 bases, and the junction held 9 bases outside the gene matches. CDR3 length: 15 amino acids. The CDR3 nucleotides are TGTGCTAGTGGGAGACCAGGGGGTTCCAACTATGGCTACACCTTC. Its protein product is CASGRPGGSNYGYTF.

J is TRBJ2-1 and V is TRBV19; a possible D gene is TRBD2 (6 bases). The CDR3 has 15 amino acids. Trimming pared 6 bases from V and 7 bases from J, leaving 19 bases between. In germline, CDR1 is LNHDA, CDR2 SQIVND (reference sequence). CDR3 loop: CASREAGVGRNEQFF. As DNA, the CDR3 is TGTGCCAGTAGGGAAGCTGGAGTTGGGAGGAATGAGCAGTTCTTC.

The chain links TRBV5-5 to TRBJ2-1; 13 bases are a match to TRBD2. The J segment lost 4 bases and the V segment lost 2 bases, leaving 3 bases of the junction unmatched. CDR3 length: 16 amino acids. Germline CDR1 reads SGHKS; CDR2 reads YYEKEE (reference sequence). The DNA of the CDR3 is TGTGCCAGCAGCTTAACTAGCGGGAGGGCTTACAATGAGCAGTTCTTC. Its protein is CASSLTSGRAYNEQFF. Looking up the rest from reference TRBV5-5 and TRBJ2-1 gives the full variable domain: DAGVTQSPTHLIKTRGQQVTLRCSPISGHKSVSWYQQVLGQGPQFIFQYYEKEERGRGNFPDRFSARQFPNYSSELNVNALLLGDSALYLCASSLTSGRAYNEQFFGPGTRLTVL.

The V and J genes are TRBV21-1 and TRBJ2-2; TRBD2 reflects the table's D call only, with no check against the DNA. TRBV21-1 corresponds to a pseudogene. The CDR3 contains 18 residues. The CDR3 spells CASSKVALPGTNTGELFF. For the CDR3, the DNA is TGTGCCAGCAGCAAAGTCGCCCTACCGGGAACGAACACCGGGGAGCTGTTTTTT.